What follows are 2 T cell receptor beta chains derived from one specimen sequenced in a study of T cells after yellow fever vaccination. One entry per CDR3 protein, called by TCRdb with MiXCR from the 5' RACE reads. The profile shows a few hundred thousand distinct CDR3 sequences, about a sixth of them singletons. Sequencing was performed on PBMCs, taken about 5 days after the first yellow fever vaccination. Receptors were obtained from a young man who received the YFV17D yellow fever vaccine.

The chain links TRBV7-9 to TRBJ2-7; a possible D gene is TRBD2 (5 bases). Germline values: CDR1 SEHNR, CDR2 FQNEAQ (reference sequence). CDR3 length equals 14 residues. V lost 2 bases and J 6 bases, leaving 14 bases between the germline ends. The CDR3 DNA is TGTGCCAGCAGCTTATATGGGGATGGAGGCGAGCAGTACTTC. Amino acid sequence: CASSLYGDGGEQYF.

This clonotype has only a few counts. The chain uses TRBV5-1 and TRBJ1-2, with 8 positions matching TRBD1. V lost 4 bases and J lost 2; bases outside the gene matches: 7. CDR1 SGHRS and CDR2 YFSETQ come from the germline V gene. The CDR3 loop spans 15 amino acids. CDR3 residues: CASSGQGIYNYGYTF. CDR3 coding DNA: TGCGCCAGCAGCGGACAGGGAATCTACAACTATGGCTACACCTTC.